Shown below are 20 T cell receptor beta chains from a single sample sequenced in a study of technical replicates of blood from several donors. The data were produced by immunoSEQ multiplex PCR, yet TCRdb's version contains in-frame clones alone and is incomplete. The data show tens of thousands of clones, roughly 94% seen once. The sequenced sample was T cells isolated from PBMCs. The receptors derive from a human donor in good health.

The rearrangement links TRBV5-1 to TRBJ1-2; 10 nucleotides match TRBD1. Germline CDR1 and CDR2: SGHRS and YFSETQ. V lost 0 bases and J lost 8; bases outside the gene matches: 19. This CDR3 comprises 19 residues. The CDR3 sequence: CASSLAGSNTRQGAQGYTF. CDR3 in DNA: TGCGCCAGCAGCTTGGCCGGGAGTAACACGAGACAGGGGGCTCAAGGCTACACCTTC.

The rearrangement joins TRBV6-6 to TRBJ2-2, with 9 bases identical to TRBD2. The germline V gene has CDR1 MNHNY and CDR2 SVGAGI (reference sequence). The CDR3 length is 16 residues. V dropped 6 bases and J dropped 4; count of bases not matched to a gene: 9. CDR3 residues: CASRNSGLAFTGELFF. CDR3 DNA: TGTGCCAGCAGAAATTCGGGACTAGCTTTCACCGGGGAGCTGTTTTTT.

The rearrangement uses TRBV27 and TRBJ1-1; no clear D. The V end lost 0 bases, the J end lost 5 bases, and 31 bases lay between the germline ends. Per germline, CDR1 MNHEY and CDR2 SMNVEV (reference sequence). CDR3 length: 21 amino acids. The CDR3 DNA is TGTGCCAGCAGTTTATCGAGTTCTCATATCCCGCTGCGATATAAGAGGACTGAAGCTTTCTTT. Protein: CASSLSSSHIPLRYKRTEAFF.

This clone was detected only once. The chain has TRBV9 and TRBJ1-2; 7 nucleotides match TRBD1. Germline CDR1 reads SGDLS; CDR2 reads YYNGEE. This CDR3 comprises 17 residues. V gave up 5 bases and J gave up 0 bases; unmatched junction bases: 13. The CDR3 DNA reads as TGTGCCAGCAGTCTAGCACGCGGGGACAGTTCTAACTATGGCTACACCTTC. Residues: CASSLARGDSSNYGYTF.

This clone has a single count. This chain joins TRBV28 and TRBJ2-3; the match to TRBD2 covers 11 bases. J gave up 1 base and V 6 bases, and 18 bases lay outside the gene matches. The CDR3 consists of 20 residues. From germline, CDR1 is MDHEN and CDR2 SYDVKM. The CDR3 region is CASSPHPGLADAAGTDTQYF. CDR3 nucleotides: TGTGCCAGCAGCCCACACCCGGGACTAGCGGATGCGGCCGGCACAGATACGCAGTATTTT.

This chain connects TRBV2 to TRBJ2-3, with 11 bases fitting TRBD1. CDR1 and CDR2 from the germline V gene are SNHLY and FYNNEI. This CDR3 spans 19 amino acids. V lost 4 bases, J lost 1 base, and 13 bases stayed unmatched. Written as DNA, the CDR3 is TGTGCCAGCAGTGGGACAGGGGGCCTTACTAGCGGACGCACAGATACGCAGTATTTT. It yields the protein CASSGTGGLTSGRTDTQYF.

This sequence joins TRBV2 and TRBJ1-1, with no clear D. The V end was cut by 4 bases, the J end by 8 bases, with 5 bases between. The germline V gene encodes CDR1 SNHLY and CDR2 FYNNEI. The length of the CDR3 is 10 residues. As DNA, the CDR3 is TGTGCCAGCAGTGTAATGGAAGCTTTCTTT. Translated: CASSVMEAFF.

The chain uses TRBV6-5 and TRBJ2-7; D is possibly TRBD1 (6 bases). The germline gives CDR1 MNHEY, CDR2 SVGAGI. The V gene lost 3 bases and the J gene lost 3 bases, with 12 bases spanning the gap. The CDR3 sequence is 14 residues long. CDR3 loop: CASSYKGGLYEQYF. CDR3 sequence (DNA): TGTGCCAGCAGTTATAAAGGGGGTCTCTACGAGCAGTACTTC.

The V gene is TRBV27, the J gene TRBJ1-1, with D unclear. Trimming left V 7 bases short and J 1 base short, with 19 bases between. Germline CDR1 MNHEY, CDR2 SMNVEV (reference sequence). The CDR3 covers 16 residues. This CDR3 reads CASNPIGGLRNTEAFF. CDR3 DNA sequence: TGTGCCAGCAACCCAATCGGCGGACTGAGGAACACTGAAGCTTTCTTT.

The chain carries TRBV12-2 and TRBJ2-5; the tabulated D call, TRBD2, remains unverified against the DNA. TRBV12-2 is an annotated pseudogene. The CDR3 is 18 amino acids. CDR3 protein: CASRPLFKLAGGQETQYF. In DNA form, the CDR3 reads TGTGCAAGTCGCCCTCTATTTAAGCTAGCGGGAGGCCAAGAGACCCAGTACTTC.

CDR3 region: CASSQPSSGNTIYF. DNA for the CDR3: TGTGCCAGCAGCCAGCCTAGCTCTGGAAACACCATATATTTT. This chain connects TRBV14 to TRBJ1-3; D call uncertain. The CDR3 consists of 14 residues. V lost 3 bases and J lost 0, with 6 bases in between. Germline loops: CDR1 SGHDN, CDR2 FVKESK.

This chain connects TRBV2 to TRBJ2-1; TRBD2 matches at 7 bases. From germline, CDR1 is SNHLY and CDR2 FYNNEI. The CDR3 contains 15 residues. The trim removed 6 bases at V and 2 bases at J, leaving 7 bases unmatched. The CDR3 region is CASSKGLNPYNEQFF. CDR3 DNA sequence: TGTGCCAGCAGCAAGGGACTAAACCCCTACAATGAGCAGTTCTTC.

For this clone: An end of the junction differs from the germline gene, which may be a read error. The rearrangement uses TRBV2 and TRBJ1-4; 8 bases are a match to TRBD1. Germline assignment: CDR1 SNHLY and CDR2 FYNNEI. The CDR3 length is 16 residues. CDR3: CASREDRGAVNEKLFF. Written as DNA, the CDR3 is TGTGCCAGCAGGGAAGACAGGGGCGCCGTTAATGAAAAACTGTTTTTT.

The CDR3 bases are TGTGCCAGCATGGAGGGCCGTACGAATGAGCAGTTCTTC. Its protein product is CASMEGRTNEQFF. The chain recombines TRBV27 with TRBJ2-1, with a weak D call TRBD2 (6 bases). Germline lookup yields CDR1 MNHEY and CDR2 SMNVEV (reference sequence). V was pared by 7 bases and J by 7 bases, with 14 bases between. The CDR3 extends over 13 amino acids.

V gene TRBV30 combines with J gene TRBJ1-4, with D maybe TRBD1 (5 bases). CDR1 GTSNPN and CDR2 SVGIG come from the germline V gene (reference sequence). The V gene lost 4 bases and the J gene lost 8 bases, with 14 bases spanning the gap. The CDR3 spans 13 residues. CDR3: CAWKGWGDEKLFF. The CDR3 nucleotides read TGTGCCTGGAAGGGGTGGGGTGACGAAAAACTGTTTTTT. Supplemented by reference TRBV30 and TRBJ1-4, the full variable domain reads SQTIHQWPATLVQPVGSPLSLECTVEGTSNPNLYWYRQAAGRGLQLLFYSVGIGQISSEVPQNLSASRPQDRQFILSSKKLLLSDSGFYLCAWKGWGDEKLFFGSGTQLSVL.

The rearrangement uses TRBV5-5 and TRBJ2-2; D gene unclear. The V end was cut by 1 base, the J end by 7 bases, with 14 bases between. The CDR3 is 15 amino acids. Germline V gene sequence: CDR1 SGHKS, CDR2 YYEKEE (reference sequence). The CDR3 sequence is CASSLSAFDIGELFF. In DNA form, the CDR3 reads TGTGCCAGCAGCTTGAGTGCGTTTGACATCGGGGAGCTGTTTTTT. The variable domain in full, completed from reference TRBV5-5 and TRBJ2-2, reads DAGVTQSPTHLIKTRGQQVTLRCSPISGHKSVSWYQQVLGQGPQFIFQYYEKEERGRGNFPDRFSARQFPNYSSELNVNALLLGDSALYLCASSLSAFDIGELFFGEGSRLTVL.

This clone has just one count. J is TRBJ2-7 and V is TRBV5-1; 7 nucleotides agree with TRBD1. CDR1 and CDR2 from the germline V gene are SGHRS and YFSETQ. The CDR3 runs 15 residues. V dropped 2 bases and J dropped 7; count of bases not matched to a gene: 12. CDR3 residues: CASSLPGIETGEQYF. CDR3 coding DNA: TGCGCCAGCAGCTTACCGGGGATAGAGACAGGGGAGCAGTACTTC. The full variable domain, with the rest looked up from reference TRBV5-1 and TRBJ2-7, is KAGVTQTPRYLIKTRGQQVTLSCSPISGHRSVSWYQQTPGQGLQFLFEYFSETQRNKGNFPGRFSGRQFSNSRSEMNVSTLELGDSALYLCASSLPGIETGEQYFGPGTRLTVT.

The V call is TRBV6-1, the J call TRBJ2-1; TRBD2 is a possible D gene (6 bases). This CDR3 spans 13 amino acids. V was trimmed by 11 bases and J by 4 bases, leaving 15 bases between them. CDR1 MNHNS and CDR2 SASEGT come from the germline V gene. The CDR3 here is CASGAQAYNEQFF. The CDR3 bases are TGTGCCTCGGGAGCCCAGGCTTACAATGAGCAGTTCTTC.

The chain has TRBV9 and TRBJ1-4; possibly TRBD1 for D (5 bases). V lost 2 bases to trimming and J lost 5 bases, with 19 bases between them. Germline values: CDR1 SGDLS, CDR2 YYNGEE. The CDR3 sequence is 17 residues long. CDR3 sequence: CASSVGVLRDSNEKLFF. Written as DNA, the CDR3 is TGTGCCAGCAGCGTTGGGGTCCTCCGGGACTCAAATGAAAAACTGTTTTTT.

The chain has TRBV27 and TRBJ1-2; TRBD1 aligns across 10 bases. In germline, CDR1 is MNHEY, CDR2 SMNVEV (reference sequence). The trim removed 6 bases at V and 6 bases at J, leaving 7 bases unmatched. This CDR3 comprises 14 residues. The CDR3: CASSLTGTGDGYTF. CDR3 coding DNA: TGTGCCAGCAGCTTGACCGGGACAGGGGATGGCTACACCTTC.